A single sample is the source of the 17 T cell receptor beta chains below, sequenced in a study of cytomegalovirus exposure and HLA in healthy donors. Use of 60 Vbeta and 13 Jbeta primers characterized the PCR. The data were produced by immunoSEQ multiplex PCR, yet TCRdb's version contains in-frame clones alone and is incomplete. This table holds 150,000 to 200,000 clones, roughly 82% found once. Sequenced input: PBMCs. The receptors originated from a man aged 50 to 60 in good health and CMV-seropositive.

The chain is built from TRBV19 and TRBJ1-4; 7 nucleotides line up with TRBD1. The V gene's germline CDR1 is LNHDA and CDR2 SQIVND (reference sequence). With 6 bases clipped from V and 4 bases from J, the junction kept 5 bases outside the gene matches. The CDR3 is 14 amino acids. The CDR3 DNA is TGTGCCAGTAGGACAAGGGGGCTTAATGAAAAACTGTTTTTT. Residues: CASRTRGLNEKLFF.

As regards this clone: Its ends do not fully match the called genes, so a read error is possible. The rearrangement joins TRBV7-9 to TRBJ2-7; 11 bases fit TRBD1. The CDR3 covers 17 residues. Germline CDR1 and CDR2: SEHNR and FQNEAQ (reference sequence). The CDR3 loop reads CSSSWTGGVPQLDEQYF. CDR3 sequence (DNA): TGTTCCAGCAGTTGGACAGGGGGCGTACCCCAGCTGGACGAGCAGTACTTC.

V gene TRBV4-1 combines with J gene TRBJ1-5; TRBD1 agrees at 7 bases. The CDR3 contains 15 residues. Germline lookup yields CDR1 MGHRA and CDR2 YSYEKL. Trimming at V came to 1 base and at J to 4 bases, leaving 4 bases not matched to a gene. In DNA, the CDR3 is TGCGCCAGCAGCCAAGCCGGGACAGAAAATCAGCCCCAGCATTTT. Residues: CASSQAGTENQPQHF.

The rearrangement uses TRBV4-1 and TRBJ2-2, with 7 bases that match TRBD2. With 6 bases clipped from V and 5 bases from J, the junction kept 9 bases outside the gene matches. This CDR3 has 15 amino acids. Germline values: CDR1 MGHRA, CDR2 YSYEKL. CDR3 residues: CASRRAGVRTGELFF. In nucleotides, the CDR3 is TGCGCCAGCAGGAGGGCGGGAGTGAGAACCGGGGAGCTGTTTTTT.

Here the CDR3 DNA reads TGTGCCAGCAGTTCCAAGACTAGCGGAGGCGAGCAGTACGTC. It is translated as CASSSKTSGGEQYV. The chain has TRBV6-5 and TRBJ2-7; 9 bases are a match to TRBD2. This CDR3 has 14 residues. CDR1 is MNHEY, CDR2 SVGAGI, per germline. V lost 4 bases to trimming and J lost 6 bases; unmatched junction nucleotides: 7.

CDR3 bases: TGTGCCAGCAGCCCCAGGGAGGGGGATGCAACTAATGAAAAACTGTTTTTT. It is translated as CASSPREGDATNEKLFF. V is TRBV4-2 and J is TRBJ1-4; TRBD1 is a possible D gene (6 bases). Looked up from germline, CDR1 is LGHNA and CDR2 is YNFKEQ. Trimming cost V 4 bases and J 0 bases, with 15 bases left between them. The CDR3 contains 17 residues.

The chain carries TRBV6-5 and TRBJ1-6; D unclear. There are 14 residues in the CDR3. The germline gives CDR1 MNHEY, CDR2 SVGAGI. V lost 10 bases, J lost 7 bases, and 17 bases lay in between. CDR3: CANGIAGMNSPLHF. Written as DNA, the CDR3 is TGTGCCAACGGGATCGCGGGGATGAATTCACCCCTCCACTTT.

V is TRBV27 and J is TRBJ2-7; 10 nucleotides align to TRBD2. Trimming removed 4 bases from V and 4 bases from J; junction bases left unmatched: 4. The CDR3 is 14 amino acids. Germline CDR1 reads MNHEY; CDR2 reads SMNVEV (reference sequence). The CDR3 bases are TGTGCCAGCAGTTCAGGACTAGCGGTTTACGAGCAGTACGTC. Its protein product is CASSSGLAVYEQYV.

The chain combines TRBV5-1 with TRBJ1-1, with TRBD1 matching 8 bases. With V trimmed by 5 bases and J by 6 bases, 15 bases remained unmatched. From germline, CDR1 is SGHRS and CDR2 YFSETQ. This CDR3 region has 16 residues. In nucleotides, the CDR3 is TGCGCCAGCAGTTTAAATCAGGGGGCTTTGTTAGCTGAAGCTTTCTTT. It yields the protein CASSLNQGALLAEAFF.

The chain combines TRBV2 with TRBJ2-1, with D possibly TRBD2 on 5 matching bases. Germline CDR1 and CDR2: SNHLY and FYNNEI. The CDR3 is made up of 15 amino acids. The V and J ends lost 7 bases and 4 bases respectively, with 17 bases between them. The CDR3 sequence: CASTLRGWLYNEQFF. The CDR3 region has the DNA TGTGCCAGCACATTACGGGGTTGGTTGTACAATGAGCAGTTCTTC.

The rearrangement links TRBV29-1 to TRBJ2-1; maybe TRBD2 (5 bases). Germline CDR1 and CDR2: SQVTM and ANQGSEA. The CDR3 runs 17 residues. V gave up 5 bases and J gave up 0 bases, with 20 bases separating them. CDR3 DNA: TGCAGCGTTCGTCGAGGCGGGCTTTCAATCTCCTACAATGAGCAGTTCTTC. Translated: CSVRRGGLSISYNEQFF.

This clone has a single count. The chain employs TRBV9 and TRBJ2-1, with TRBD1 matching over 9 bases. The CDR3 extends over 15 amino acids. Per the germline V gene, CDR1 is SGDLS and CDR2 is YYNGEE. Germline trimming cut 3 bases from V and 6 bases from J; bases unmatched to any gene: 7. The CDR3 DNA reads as TGTGCCAGCAGCGGACGAGGACAGGGGAGCAATGAGCAGTTCTTC. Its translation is CASSGRGQGSNEQFF.

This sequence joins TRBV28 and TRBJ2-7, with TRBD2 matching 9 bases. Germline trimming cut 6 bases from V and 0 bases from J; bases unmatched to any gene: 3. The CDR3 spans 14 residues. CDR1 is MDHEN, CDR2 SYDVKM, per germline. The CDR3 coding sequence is TGTGCCAGCAGCCGGACTAGCGACTCCTACGAGCAGTACGTC. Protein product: CASSRTSDSYEQYV.

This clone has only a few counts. The DNA of the CDR3 is TGTGCCAGCAGCCAAGATTTGGGACTTGCCTCCTACAATGAGCAGTTCTTC. Encoded protein: CASSQDLGLASYNEQFF. The chain links TRBV4-2 to TRBJ2-1; tentatively, D is TRBD2 (6 bases). This CDR3 is 17 amino acids long. Germline V gene data show CDR1 as LGHNA and CDR2 as YNFKEQ. V lost 0 bases and J 0 bases, leaving 12 bases between the germline ends.

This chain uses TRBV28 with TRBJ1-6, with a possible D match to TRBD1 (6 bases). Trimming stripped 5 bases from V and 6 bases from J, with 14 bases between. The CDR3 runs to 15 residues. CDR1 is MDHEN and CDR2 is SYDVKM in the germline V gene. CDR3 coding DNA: TGTGCCAGCAGTCGAGCAGGGGCAGGTAATTCACCCCTCCACTTT. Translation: CASSRAGAGNSPLHF.

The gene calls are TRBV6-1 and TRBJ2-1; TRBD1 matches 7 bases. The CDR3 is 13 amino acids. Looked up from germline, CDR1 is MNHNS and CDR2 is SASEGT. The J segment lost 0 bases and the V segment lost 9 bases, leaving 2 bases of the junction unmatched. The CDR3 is CASRQGSYNEQFF. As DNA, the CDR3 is TGTGCCAGTCGACAGGGCTCCTACAATGAGCAGTTCTTC.

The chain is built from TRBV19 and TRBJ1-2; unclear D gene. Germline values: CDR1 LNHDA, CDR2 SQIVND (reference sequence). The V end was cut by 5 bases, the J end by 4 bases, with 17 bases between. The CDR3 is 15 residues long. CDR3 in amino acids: CASSPGSERGYGYTF. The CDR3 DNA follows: TGTGCCAGTAGTCCTGGGTCCGAGCGAGGCTATGGCTACACCTTC.